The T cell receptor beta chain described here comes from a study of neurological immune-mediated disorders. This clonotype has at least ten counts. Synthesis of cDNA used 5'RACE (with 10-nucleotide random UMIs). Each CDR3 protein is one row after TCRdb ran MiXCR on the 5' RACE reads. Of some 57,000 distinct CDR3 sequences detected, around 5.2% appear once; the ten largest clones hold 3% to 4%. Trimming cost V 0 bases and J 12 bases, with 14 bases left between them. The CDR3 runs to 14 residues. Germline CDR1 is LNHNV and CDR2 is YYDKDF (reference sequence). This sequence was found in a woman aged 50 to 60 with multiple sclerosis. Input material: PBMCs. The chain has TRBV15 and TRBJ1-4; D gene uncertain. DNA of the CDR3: TGTGCCACCAGCAGAGAAAGGACCGGAGAAGAACTGTTTTTT. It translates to CATSRERTGEELFF. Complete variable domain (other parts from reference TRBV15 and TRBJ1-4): DAMVIQNPRYQVTQFGKPVTLSCSQTLNHNVMYWYQQKSSQAPKLLFHYYDKDFNNEADTPDNFQSRRPNTSFCFLDIRSPGLGDTAMYLCATSRERTGEELFFGSGTQLSVL.